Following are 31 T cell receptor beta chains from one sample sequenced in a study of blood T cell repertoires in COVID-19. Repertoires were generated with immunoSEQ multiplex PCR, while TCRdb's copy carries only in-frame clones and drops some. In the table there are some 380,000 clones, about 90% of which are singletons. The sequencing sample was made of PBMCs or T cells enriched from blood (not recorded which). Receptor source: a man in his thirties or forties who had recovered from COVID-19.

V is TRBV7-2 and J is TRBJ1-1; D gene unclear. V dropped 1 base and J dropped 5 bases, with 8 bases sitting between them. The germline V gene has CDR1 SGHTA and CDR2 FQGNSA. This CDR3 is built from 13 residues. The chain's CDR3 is CASSLDRGTEAFF. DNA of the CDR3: TGTGCCAGCAGCTTAGATAGAGGGACTGAAGCTTTCTTT.

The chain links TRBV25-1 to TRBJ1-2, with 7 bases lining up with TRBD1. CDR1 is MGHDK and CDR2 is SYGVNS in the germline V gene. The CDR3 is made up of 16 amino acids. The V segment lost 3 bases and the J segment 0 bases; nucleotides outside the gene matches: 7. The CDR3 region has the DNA TGTGCCAGCAGTGACACTAAGGGGGCCGCTAACTATGGCTACACCTTC. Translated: CASSDTKGAANYGYTF.

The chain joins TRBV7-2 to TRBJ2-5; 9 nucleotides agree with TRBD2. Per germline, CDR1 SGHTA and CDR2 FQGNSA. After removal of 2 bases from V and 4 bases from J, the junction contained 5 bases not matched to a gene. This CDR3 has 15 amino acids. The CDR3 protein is CASSLPAGGIETQYF. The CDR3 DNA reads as TGTGCCAGCAGCTTACCCGCGGGGGGGATAGAGACCCAGTACTTC.

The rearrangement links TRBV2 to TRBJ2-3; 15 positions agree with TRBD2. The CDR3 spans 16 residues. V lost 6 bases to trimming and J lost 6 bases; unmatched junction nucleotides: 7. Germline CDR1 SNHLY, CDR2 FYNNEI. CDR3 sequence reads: CASRVGLAGGPDTQYF. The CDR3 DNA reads TGTGCCAGCAGAGTAGGACTAGCGGGGGGGCCGGATACGCAGTATTTT.

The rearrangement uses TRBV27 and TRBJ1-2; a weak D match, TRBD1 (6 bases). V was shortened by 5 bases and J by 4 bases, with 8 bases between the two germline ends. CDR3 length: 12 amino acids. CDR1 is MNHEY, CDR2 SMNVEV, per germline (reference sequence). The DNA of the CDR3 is TGTGCCAGCAGTCCACAGGGCTATGGCTACACCTTC. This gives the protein CASSPQGYGYTF.

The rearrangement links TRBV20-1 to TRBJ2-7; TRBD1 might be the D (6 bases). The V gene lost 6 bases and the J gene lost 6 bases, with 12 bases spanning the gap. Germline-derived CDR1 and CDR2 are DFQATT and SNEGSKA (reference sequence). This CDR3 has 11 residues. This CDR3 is CSAIRGFEQYF. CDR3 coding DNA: TGCAGTGCCATCAGGGGTTTCGAGCAGTACTTC.

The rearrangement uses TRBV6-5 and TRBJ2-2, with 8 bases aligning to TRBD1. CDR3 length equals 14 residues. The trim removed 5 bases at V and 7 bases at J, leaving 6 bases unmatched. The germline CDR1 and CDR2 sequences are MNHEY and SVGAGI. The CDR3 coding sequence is TGTGCCAGCAGTCTGGACAGGGCCAGCGGGGAGCTGTTTTTT. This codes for CASSLDRASGELFF.

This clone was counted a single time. This CDR3 reads CASSTRTGSYGYTF. Here the CDR3 DNA reads TGTGCCAGTAGTACAAGGACAGGGAGTTATGGCTACACCTTC. The chain recombines TRBV19 with TRBJ1-2; 8 bases line up with TRBD1. This CDR3 contains 14 residues. V lost 4 bases and J lost 5; bases outside the gene matches: 6. Germline values: CDR1 LNHDA, CDR2 SQIVND (reference sequence).

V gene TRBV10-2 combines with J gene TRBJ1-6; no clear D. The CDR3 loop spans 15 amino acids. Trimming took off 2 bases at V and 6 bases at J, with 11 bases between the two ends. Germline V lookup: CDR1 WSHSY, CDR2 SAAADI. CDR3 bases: TGCGCCAGCAGTGAGACCGACAACTCTAATTCACCCCTCCACTTT. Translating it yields CASSETDNSNSPLHF.

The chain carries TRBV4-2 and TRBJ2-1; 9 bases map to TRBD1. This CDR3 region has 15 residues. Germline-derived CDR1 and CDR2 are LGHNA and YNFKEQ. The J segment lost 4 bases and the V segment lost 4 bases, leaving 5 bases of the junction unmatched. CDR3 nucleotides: TGTGCCAGCAGCCCGGGACAGGGCCTTTACAATGAGCAGTTCTTC. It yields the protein CASSPGQGLYNEQFF.

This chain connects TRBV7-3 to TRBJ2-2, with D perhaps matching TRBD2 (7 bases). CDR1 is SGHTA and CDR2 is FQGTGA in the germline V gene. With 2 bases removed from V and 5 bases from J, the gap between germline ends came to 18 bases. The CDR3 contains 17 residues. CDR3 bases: TGTGCCAGCAGCTTAGGAGTGCTAGGGGGAGGGACCGGGGAGCTGTTTTTT. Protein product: CASSLGVLGGGTGELFF.

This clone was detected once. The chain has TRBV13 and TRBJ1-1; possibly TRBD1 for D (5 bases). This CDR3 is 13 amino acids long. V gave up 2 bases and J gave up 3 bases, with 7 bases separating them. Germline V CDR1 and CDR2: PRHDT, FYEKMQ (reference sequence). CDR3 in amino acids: CASSLSRDTEAFF. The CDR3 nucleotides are TGTGCCAGCAGCTTAAGCAGGGACACTGAAGCTTTCTTT. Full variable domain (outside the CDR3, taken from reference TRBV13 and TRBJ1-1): AAGVIQSPRHLIKEKRETATLKCYPIPRHDTVYWYQQGPGQDPQFLISFYEKMQSDKGSIPDRFSAQQFSDYHSELNMSSLELGDSALYFCASSLSRDTEAFFGQGTRLTVV.

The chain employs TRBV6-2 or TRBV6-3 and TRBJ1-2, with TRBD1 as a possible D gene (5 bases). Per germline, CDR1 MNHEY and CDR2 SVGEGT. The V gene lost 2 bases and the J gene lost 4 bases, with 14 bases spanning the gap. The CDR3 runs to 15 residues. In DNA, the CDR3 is TGTGCCAGCAGTTACACCGGGACTGCCTCCTATGGCTACACCTTC. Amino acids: CASSYTGTASYGYTF.

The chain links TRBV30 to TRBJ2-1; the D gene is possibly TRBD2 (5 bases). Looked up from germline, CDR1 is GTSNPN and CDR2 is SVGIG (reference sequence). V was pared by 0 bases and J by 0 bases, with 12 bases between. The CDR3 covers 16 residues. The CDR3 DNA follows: TGTGCCTGGAGTGTCTGGCGAGGGAGCTCCTACAATGAGCAGTTCTTC. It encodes CAWSVWRGSSYNEQFF.

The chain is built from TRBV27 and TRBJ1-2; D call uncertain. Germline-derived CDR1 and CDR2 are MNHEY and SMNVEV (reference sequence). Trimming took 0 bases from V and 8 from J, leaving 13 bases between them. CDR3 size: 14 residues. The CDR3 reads CASSLSTGESGYTF. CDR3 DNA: TGTGCCAGCAGTTTATCGACCGGGGAAAGCGGCTACACCTTC.

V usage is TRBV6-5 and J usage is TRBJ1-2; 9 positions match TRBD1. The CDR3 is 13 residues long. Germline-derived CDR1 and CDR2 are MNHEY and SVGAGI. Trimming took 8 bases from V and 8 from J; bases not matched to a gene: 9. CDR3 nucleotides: TGTGCCAGCGGCCACACAGGGGGCGGAGGCTACACCTTC. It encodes CASGHTGGGGYTF.

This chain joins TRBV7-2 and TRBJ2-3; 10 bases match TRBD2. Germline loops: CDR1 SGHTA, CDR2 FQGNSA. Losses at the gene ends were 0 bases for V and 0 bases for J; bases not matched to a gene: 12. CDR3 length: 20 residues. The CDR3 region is CASSLAGLAVPPSSTDTQYF. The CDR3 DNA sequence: TGTGCCAGCAGCTTAGCCGGACTAGCGGTACCCCCTTCTAGCACAGATACGCAGTATTTT.

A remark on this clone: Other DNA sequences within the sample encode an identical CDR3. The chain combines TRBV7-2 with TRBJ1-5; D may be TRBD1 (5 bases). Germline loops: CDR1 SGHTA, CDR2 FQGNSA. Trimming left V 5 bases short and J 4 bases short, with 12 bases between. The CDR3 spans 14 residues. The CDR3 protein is CASSPQGSNQPQHF. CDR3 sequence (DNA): TGTGCCAGCAGCCCCCAGGGAAGTAATCAGCCCCAGCATTTT.

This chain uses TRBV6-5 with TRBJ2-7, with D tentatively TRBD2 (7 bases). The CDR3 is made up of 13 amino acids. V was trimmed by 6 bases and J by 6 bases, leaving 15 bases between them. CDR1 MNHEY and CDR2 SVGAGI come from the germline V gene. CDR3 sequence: CASRDGGAAEQYF. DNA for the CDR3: TGTGCCAGCAGAGATGGGGGGGCCGCCGAGCAGTACTTC.

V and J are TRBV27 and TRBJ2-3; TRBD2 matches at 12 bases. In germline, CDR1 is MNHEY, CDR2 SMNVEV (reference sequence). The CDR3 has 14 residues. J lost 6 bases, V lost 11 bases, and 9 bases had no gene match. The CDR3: CACRGLAGGDTQYF. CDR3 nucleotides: TGTGCCTGCCGGGGCCTAGCGGGGGGGGATACGCAGTATTTT.

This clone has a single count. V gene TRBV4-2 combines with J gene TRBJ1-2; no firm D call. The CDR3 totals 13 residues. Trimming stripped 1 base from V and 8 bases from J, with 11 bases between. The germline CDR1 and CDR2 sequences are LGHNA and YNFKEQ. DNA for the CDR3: TGTGCCAGCAGCCAAGGGGAGGGAAGCGGCTACACCTTC. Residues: CASSQGEGSGYTF.

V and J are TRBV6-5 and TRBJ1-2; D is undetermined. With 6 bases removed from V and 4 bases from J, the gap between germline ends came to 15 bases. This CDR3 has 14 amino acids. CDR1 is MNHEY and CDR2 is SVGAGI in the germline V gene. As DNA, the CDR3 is TGTGCCAGCAGGATCCCGGGTTTGCCCTATGGCTACACCTTC. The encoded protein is CASRIPGLPYGYTF.

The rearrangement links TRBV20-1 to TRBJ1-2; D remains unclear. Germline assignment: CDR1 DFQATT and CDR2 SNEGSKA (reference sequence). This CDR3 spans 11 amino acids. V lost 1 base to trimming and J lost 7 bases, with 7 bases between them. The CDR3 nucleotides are TGCAGTGCTAGAGTTGGCTCTGGCTACACCTTC. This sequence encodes CSARVGSGYTF.

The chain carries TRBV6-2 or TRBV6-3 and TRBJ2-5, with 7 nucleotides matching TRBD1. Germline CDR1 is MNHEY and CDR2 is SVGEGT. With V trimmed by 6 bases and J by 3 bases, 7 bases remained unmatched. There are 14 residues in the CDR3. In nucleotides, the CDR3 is TGTGCCAGCAGCCGAAGGGACAGAAAAGAGACCCAGTACTTC. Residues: CASSRRDRKETQYF.

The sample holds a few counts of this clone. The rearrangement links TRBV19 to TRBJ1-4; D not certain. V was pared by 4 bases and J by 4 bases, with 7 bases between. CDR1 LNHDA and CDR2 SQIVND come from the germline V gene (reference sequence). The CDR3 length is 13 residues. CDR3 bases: TGTGCCAGTAGTAAAAGGAGTAATGAAAAACTGTTTTTT. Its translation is CASSKRSNEKLFF.

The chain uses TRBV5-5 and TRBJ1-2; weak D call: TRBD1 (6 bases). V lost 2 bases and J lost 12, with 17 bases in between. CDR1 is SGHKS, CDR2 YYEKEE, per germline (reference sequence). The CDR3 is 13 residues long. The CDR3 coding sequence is TGTGCCAGCAGCTTCTTTTTGGGGGCATCGAACACCTTC. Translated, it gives CASSFFLGASNTF.

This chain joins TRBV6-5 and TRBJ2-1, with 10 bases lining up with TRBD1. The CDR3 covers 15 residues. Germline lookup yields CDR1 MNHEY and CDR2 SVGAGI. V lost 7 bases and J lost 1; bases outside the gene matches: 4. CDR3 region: CASTRDRGSYNEQFF. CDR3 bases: TGTGCCAGCACTAGGGACAGGGGATCCTACAATGAGCAGTTCTTC.

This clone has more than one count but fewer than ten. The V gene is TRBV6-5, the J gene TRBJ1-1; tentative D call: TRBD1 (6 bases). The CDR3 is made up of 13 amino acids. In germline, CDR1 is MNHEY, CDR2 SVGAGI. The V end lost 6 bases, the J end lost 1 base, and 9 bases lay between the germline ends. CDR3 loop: CASRTGWNTEAFF. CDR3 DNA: TGTGCCAGCAGGACAGGATGGAACACTGAAGCTTTCTTT.

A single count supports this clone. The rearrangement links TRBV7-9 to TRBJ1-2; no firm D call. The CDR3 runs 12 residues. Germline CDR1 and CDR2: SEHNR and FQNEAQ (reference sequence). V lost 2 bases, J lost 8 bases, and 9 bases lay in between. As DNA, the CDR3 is TGTGCCAGCAGCTTAAAAGTGAGCGGCTACACCTTC. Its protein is CASSLKVSGYTF.

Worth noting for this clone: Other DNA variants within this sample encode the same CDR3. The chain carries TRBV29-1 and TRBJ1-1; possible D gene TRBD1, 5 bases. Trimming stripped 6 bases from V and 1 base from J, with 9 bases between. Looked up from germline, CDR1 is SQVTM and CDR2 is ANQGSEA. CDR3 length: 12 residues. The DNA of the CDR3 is TGCAGCGTCAGACAGCCGAACACTGAAGCTTTCTTT. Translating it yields CSVRQPNTEAFF. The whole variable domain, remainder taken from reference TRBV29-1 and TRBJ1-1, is SAVISQKPSRDICQRGTSLTIQCQVDSQVTMMFWYRQQPGQSLTLIATANQGSEATYESGFVIDKFPISRPNLTFSTLTVSNMSPEDSSIYLCSVRQPNTEAFFGQGTRLTVV.

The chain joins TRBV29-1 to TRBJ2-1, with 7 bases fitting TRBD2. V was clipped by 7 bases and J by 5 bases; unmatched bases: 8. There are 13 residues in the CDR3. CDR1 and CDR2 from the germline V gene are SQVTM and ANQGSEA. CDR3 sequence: CSAKRGGNNEQFF. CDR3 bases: TGCAGCGCAAAGCGGGGCGGAAACAATGAGCAGTTCTTC.